This T cell receptor (beta chain) was sequenced in a study of cytomegalovirus exposure and HLA in healthy donors. The method was immunoSEQ multiplex PCR; TCRdb's version includes in-frame clones alone and lacks a portion of them. The table records about 140,000 clones, more than 85% of them present only once. J gave up 5 bases and V 5 bases, and 5 bases lay outside the gene matches. This CDR3 has 14 amino acids. Germline V gene lookup returns CDR1 LNHDA and CDR2 SQIVND (reference sequence). Material: PBMCs. The sequence came from a man between 18 and 35 years old in good health and CMV-seronegative. The chain couples TRBV19 to TRBJ2-2; TRBD1 aligns across 7 bases. The CDR3 sequence: CASSLQGPTGELFF. The DNA of the CDR3 is TGTGCCAGTAGTCTACAGGGGCCGACCGGGGAGCTGTTTTTT.